The clone carrying this T cell receptor (beta chain) appeared a few times. The record originates from a study of patients and donors after allogeneic stem cell transplantation. TCRdb re-analysed the RT-PCR reads in MiXCR, keeping a single row per CDR3 protein. The sample contains about 960,000 distinct CDR3 sequences, approximately 19% of which appear only once. The sequencing sample was made of blood, either unsorted or a sorted T cell fraction (not recorded which). The TCR sequence derives from a human donor who was either an allogeneic HSCT recipient or a stem cell or donor lymphocyte infusion donor (not recorded which). It is not recorded whose cells these are; they may come from a transplant donor.

CDR3 nucleotide sequence: TGTGCCAGCAGCCCTCGAGGCAGGGGGGGAAAACTGTTTTTT. It translates to CASSPRGRGGKLFF. The chain is built from TRBV12-3 or TRBV12-4 and TRBJ1-4; 7 bases line up with TRBD1. V lost 6 bases and J lost 10; bases outside the gene matches: 11. The CDR3 length is 14 residues.